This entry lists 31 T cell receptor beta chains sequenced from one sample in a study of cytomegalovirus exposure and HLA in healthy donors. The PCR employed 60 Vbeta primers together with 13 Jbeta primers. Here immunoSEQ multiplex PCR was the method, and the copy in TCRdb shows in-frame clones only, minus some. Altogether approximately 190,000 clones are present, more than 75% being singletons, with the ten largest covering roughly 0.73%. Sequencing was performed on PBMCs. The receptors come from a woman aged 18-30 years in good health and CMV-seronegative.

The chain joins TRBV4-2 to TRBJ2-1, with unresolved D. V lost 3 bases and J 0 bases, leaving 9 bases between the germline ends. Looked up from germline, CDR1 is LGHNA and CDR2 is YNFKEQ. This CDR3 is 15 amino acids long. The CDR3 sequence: CASSHHRGSYNEQFF. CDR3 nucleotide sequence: TGTGCCAGCAGCCATCATCGCGGCTCCTACAATGAGCAGTTCTTC.

For the CDR3, the DNA is TGTGCCAGCAGTGTCCTGACAGGGGTCGGCAATCAGCCCCAGCATTTT. This sequence encodes CASSVLTGVGNQPQHF. The chain recombines TRBV6-4 with TRBJ1-5; 8 bases map to TRBD1. This CDR3 region has 16 residues. The germline gives CDR1 MRHNA, CDR2 SNTAGT. Trimming removed 4 bases from V and 2 bases from J; junction bases left unmatched: 7.

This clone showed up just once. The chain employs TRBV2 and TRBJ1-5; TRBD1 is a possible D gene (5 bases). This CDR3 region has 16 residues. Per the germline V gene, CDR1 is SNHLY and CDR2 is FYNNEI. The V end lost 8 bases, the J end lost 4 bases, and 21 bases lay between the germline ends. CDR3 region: CASDTFGFGGNQPQHF. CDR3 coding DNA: TGTGCCAGCGACACATTCGGATTCGGGGGGAATCAGCCCCAGCATTTT.

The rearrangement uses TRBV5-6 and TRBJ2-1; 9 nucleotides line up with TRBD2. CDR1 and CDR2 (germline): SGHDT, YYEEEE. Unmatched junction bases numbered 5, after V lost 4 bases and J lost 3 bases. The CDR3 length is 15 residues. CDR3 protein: CASSPLTSGYNEQFF. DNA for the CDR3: TGTGCCAGCAGCCCCCTGACTAGCGGCTACAATGAGCAGTTCTTC.

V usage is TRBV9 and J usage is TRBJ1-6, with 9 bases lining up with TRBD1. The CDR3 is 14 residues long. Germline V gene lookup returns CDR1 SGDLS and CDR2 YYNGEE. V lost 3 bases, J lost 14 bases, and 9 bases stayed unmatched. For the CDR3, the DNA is TGTGCCAGCAGCGGGGGACAGGGAGGGATAACCCTCCACTTT. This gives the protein CASSGGQGGITLHF.

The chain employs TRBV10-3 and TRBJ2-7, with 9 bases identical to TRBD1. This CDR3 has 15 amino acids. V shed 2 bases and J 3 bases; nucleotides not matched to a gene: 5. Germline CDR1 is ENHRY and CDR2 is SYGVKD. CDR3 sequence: CAISEGTGTGYEQYF. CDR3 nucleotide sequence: TGTGCCATCAGTGAGGGGACAGGGACCGGCTACGAGCAGTACTTC.

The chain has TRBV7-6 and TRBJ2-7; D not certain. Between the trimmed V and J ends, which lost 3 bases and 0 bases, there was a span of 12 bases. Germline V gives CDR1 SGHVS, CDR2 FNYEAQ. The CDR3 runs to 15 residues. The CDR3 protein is CASSFRSTGSYEQYF. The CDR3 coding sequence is TGTGCCAGCAGCTTCCGATCTACCGGCTCCTACGAGCAGTACTTC.

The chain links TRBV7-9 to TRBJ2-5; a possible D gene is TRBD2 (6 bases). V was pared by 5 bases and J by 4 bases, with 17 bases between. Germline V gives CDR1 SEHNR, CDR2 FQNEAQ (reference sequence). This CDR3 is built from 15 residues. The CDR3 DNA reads TGTGCCAGCAGCCTATCGGGACTCCTCGGAGAGACCCAGTACTTC. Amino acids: CASSLSGLLGETQYF.

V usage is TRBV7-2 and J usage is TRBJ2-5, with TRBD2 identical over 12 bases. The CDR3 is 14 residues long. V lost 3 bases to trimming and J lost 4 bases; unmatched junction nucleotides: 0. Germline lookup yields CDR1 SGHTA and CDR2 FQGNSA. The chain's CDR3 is CASSLGLAGETQYF. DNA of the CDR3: TGTGCCAGCAGCTTGGGACTAGCGGGAGAGACCCAGTACTTC.

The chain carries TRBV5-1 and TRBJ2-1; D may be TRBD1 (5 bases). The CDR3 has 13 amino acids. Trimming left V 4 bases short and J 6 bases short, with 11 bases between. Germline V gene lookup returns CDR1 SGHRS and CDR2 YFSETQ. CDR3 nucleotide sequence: TGCGCCAGCAGCCTTGGGGCCCTCAATGAGCAGTTCTTC. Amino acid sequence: CASSLGALNEQFF.

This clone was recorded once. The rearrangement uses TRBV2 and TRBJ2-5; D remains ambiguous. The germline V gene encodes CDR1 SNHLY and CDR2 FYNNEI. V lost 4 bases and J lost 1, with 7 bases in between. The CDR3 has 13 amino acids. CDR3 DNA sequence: TGTGCCAGCAGTGGGCAGCGCCAAGAGACCCAGTACTTC. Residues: CASSGQRQETQYF.

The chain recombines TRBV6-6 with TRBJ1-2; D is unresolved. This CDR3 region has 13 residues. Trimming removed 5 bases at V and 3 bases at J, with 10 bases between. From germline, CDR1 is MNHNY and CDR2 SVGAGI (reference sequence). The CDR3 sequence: CASSPGGYYGYTF. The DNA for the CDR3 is TGTGCCAGCAGTCCTGGAGGCTACTATGGCTACACCTTC.

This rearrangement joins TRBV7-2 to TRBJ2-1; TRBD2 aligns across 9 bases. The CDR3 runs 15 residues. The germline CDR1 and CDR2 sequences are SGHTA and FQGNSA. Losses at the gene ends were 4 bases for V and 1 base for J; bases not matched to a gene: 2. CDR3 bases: TGTGCCAGCAGCTCGACTAGCGGATCCTACAATGAGCAGTTCTTC. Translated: CASSSTSGSYNEQFF. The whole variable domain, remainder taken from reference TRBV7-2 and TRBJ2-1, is GAGVSQSPSNKVTEKGKDVELRCDPISGHTALYWYRQSLGQGLEFLIYFQGNSAPDKSGLPSDRFSAERTGGSVSTLTIQRTQQEDSAVYLCASSSTSGSYNEQFFGPGTRLTVL.

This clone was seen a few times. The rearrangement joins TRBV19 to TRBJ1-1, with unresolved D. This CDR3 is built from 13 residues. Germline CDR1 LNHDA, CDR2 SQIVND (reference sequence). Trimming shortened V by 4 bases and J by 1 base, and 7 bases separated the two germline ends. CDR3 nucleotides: TGTGCCAGTAGTAACACACGGAACACTGAAGCTTTCTTT. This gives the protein CASSNTRNTEAFF.

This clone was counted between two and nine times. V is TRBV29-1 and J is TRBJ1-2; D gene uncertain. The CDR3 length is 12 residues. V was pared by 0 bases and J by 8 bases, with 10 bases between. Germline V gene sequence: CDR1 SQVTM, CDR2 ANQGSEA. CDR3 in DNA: TGCAGCGTTGAAGATTCTGGAGGAGGCTACACCTTC. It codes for CSVEDSGGGYTF.

The CDR3 coding sequence is TGTGCCAGCAGTTTACCCGGTCCCTACGAGCAGTACTTC. It is translated as CASSLPGPYEQYF. The rearrangement links TRBV28 to TRBJ2-7; unclear D gene. Trimming left V 2 bases short and J 2 bases short, with 7 bases between. CDR3 length: 13 amino acids. Per the germline V gene, CDR1 is MDHEN and CDR2 is SYDVKM.

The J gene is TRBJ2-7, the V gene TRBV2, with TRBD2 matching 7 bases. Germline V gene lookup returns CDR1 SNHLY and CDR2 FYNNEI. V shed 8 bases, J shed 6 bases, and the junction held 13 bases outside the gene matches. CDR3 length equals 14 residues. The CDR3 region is CASWGTSGLVEQYF. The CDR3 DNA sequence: TGTGCCAGCTGGGGGACGAGCGGACTAGTCGAGCAGTACTTC.

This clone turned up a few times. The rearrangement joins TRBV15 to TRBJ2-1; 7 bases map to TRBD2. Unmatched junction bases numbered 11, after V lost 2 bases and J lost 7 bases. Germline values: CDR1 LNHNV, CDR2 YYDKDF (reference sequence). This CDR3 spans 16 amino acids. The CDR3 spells CATSRSLAQRANEQFF. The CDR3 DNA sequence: TGTGCCACCAGCAGATCACTAGCGCAGAGGGCAAATGAGCAGTTCTTC.

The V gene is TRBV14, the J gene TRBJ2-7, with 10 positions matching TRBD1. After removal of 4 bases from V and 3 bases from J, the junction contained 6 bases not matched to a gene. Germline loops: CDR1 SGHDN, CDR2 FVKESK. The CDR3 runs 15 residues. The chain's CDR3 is CASSRPGTGVYEQYF. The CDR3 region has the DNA TGTGCCAGCAGCCGACCGGGGACAGGGGTCTACGAGCAGTACTTC.

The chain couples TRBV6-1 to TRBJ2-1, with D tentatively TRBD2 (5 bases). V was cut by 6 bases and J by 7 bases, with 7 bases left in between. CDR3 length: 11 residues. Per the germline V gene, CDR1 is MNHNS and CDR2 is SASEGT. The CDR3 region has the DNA TGTGCCAGCAGGGGGAGTAATGAGCAGTTCTTC. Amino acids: CASRGSNEQFF.

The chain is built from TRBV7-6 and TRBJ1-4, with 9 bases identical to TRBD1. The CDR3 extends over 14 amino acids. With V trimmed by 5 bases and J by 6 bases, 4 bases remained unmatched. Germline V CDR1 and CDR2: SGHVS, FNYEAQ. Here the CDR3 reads CASSAQGADEKLFF. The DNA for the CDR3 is TGTGCCAGCAGCGCACAGGGGGCGGATGAAAAACTGTTTTTT.

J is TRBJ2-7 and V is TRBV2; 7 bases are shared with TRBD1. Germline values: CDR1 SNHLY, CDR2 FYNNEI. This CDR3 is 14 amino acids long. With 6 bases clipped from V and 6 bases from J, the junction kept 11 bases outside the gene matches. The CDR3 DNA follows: TGTGCCAGCAGGACAGGGAGTGGGAAACGCGAGCAGTACTTC. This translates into CASRTGSGKREQYF.

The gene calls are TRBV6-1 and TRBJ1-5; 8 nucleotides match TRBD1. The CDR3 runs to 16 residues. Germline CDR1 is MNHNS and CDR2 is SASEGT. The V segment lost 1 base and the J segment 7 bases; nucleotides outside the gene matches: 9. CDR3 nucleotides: TGTGCCAGCAGTGAAGACGGGACAGGAGATAGACAGCCCCAGCATTTT. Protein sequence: CASSEDGTGDRQPQHF.

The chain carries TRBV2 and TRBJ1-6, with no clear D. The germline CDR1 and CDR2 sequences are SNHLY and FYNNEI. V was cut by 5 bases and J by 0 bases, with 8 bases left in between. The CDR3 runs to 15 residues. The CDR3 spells CASSRESSYNSPLHF. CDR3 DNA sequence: TGTGCCAGCAGTAGAGAAAGCTCCTATAATTCACCCCTCCACTTT. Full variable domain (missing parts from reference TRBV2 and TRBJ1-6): EPEVTQTPSHQVTQMGQEVILRCVPISNHLYFYWYRQILGQKVEFLVSFYNNEISEKSEIFDDQFSVERPDGSNFTLKIRSTKLEDSAMYFCASSRESSYNSPLHFGNGTRLTVT.

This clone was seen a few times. The CDR3 bases are TGTGCCAGCAGTGACACCGGGACAGAATCCAGGAGAGATCAGCCCCAGCATTTT. Translating gives CASSDTGTESRRDQPQHF. The chain carries TRBV2 and TRBJ1-5; 7 positions match TRBD1. V was pared by 3 bases and J by 5 bases, with 16 bases of the junction left unmatched. Per the germline V gene, CDR1 is SNHLY and CDR2 is FYNNEI. The CDR3 totals 18 residues.

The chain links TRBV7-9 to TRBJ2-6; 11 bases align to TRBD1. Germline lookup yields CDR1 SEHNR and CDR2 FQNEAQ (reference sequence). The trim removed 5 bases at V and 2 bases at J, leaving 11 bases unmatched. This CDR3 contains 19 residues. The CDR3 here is CASSANAGTGGPGANVLTF. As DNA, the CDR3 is TGTGCCAGCAGCGCCAATGCCGGGACAGGGGGTCCTGGGGCCAACGTCCTGACTTTC.

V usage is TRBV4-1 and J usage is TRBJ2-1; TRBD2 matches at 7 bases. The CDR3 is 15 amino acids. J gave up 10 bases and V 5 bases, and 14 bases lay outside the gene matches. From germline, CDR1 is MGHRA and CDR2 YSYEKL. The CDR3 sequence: CASSNLAGGRVEQFF. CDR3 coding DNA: TGCGCCAGCAGCAACTTAGCGGGCGGGCGCGTCGAGCAGTTCTTC.

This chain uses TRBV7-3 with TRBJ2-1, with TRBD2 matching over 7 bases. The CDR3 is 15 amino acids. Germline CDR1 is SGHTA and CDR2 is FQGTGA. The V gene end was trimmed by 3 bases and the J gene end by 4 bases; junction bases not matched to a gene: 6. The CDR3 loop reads CASSFRLAEYNEQFF. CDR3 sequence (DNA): TGTGCCAGCAGCTTTAGACTAGCTGAGTACAATGAGCAGTTCTTC.

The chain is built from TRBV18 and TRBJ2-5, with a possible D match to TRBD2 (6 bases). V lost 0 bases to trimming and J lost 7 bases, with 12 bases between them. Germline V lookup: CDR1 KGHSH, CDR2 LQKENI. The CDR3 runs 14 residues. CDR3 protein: CASSPPGGAGTQYF. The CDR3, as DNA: TGTGCCAGCTCACCACCGGGAGGCGCGGGGACCCAGTACTTC.

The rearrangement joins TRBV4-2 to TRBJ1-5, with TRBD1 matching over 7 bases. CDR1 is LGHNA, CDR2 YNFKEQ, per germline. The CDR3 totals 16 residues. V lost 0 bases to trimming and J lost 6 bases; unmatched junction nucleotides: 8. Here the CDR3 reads CASSQEWRQGGQPQHF. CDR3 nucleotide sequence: TGTGCCAGCAGCCAAGAATGGCGACAGGGAGGTCAGCCCCAGCATTTT.

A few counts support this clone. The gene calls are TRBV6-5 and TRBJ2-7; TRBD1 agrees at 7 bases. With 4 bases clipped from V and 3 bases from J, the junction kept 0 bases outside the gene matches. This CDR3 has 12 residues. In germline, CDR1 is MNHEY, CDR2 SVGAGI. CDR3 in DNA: TGTGCCAGCAGTTCAGGGGGCTACGAGCAGTACTTC. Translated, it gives CASSSGGYEQYF.